This TCR beta chain comes out of a study of cytomegalovirus exposure and HLA in healthy donors (dated by TCRdb to about 2017). About the study as a whole: According to an earlier analysis of around 600 of the donors, some 180 million T cells yielded 100 million or so unique TCR beta sequences and approximately 300 Gb of sequence data. About 300 gigabases of sequencing data and around 88 million unique TCR sequences made up an early release that covered 500 to 700 HLA-typed donors. Of the 300 to 500 genotyped donors, 70% to 90% were placed in the genetic ancestry cluster associated with self-reported Caucasian donors. The aim of the study was to test whether cataloging public T cell receptors could identify signatures of past pathogen exposure. The study profiled the T cell repertoires of hundreds of subjects by immunosequencing and related them to cytomegalovirus serostatus. Along with the roughly 700-subject first cohort, a separate validation cohort of over 90 different subjects was used. To predict cytomegalovirus infection status, the study brought together high-throughput TCR immunosequencing, statistical association of individual TCRs with disease status, and machine learning. To study patterns of TCR occurrence, a later analysis re-analyzed previously published TCR beta repertoires from around 670 donors and added high-resolution HLA genotyping. Rather than drawing on any new phenotypic data, the later analysis identified candidate immune exposures from TCR beta sequences and the way those sequences occurred across donors. An earlier analysis of around 580 of the donors used high-throughput TCR beta sequencing to judge whether each TCR beta V gene segment behaved as functional or pseudogenic. Donor age, sex, ethnicity and CMV serostatus were compiled together with the repertoire data. Genome-wide SNP genotypes for about 65% of the 666 donors were used in a later genetic analysis, which treated that subset as a discovery cohort. All discovery cohort repertoires had been generated on a single sequencing platform. Class I and class II HLA loci were covered by the typing at four-digit resolution. The number of donors typed differed by locus, with roughly 629-640 for A, B, C, DRB1 and DQB1, roughly 520 for DQA1, nearly 610 for DPA1, and roughly 450 for DPB1. Five DR-DQ haplotypes were treated as single units for association and clustering because of strong linkage in the cohort. Among some 410 genotyped donors of the cohort, an average of around 240,000 unique TCR beta nucleotide sequences were sequenced per donor, about a sixth of them non-productive. Results and caveats for the whole study, not just this receptor: V-gene and J-gene trimming of TCR beta chains was associated with a missense DCLRE1C variant in a later genetic analysis, and the association was replicated in an independent cohort. Correlated functional status among segregating V segments might reflect linkage disequilibrium, but an unknown experimental factor could not be ruled out. Compared with equally common non-associated chains, HLA-associated TCR beta chains in a later analysis were more clonally expanded and had lower generation probabilities. In an earlier analysis of around 600 of the donors, most TCR beta V segments were observed in productive rearrangements about 87% or about 30% of the time, broadly matching IMGT annotations. The earlier analysis of approximately 590 of the donors excluded some 15 rarely observed V segments, including chromosome 9 orphons, because counts were too low. Strong co-occurrence of HLA alleles, especially DR and DQ, made assigning TCR associations to individual alleles difficult. At a false discovery rate of 0.05, a later analysis linked some 17,000 TCR beta sequences to specific HLA alleles. A further reported finding was that TCR beta sequences accurately predicted the HLA-A and HLA-B alleles for most subjects in the first cohort. A group of highly shared sequence variants was considered likely to be a technical artifact of the sequencing pipeline. Most CMV-associated TCR beta chains appeared to be HLA-restricted in a later analysis, and the HLA associations seemed to be driven largely by CMV exposure. The authors suggested that the approach could potentially be extended to other disease states and immunological phenotypes. Most TCR sequences were seen in very few donors, while some public TCRs were found in many individuals. The classifier was reported to diagnose cytomegalovirus status with high specificity and sensitivity in both the original and validation cohorts. The study listed 164 TCR beta chains as associated with cytomegalovirus. Several of the top co-occurrence clusters appeared to be linked to parvovirus B19, influenza, CMV and Epstein-Barr virus, according to a later analysis. The presence/absence analyses assumed that sequencing depth was roughly uniform across donors, and that assumption may not be true. The 87-base-pair reads could not distinguish some IMGT-functional V segments, including TRBV6-2 and TRBV6-3, so those segments were excluded. Three of the identified cytomegalovirus-associated TCR beta chains were confirmed in vitro to be specific for cytomegalovirus antigens. The cohort was sequenced for TCR beta chains only, and without alpha or paired-chain data the features that could be detected were limited. In a later genetic analysis, fewer N-insertions in productive TCRs were reported among donors in an Asian-associated ancestry cluster than the roughly 710-donor mean. In a later analysis, the rate of TCR association differed among HLA loci, with DRB1 alleles having the most associated TCRs and HLA-C alleles having the fewest. Because some donors lacked HLA typing at each locus, the association tests relied only on the typed subset. CMV serostatus was the only immune exposure information available for the cohort.

Details on this clone: The specificity of this receptor is unknown. Base qualities are not recorded, but no much larger clone differs from it by a single base.

Receptor amplification or capture employed the immunoSEQ multiplex PCR assay. A mixture of 60 forward primers for TCR Vbeta segments and 13 reverse primers for TCR Jbeta segments was used in the multiplex PCR. The CDR3 region of rearranged TCR beta genes was amplified from genomic DNA by a multiplex PCR assay. The Illumina HiSeq System was used to sequence the amplified TCR beta libraries as 87-base-pair reads. As for the authors' bioinformatics: In a later analysis, 80 million or so unique TCR beta chains were counted across the roughly 610 repertoires, and roughly 11 million of these chains were shared by at least two donors. To remove PCR and sequencing errors, raw reads were error-corrected and collapsed into unique sequences using a nearest-neighbor algorithm that merged closely related sequences. Alignment of CDR3 sequences to IMGT reference sequences was used to assign V, D and J gene segments. For a sequence to be retained, a match of at least six nucleotides to both a V gene segment and a J gene segment was required. Rearrangements were called productive when the CDR3 lacked stop codons and stayed in frame with V and J; all others were non-productive. CDR3 was defined according to IMGT convention as the region running from the second conserved V-encoded cysteine to the conserved J-encoded phenylalanine. In an earlier analysis of just under 600 of the donors, sequences lacking an unambiguous match to a single V gene segment were excluded. In an earlier analysis of several hundred of the donors, a V segment was called functional when productive rearrangements were above 56.7%, and segregating when the standard deviation between donors exceeded 5%. A statistical classification framework was built to diagnose cytomegalovirus status from the catalog of TCR beta chain sequences. In a later analysis, V and J genes were assigned by comparing TCR nucleotide sequences against IMGT/GENE-DB human TR gene sequences. The TCRdist pipeline was used in a later analysis to assign CDR3 sequences and most-parsimonious VDJ recombination scenarios. In a later analysis, each TCR beta chain was defined by its CDR3 amino acid sequence together with its V-gene family, and reads lacking a unique V-gene family were excluded. In a later analysis, a few hundred highly shared, low-generation-probability nucleotide sequences were removed to address suspected cross-contamination and a sequencing artifact. In a later analysis, a clonal expansion index for each public chain was calculated from normalized within-repertoire ranks of inferred template counts. In a later analysis, generation probabilities were computed with a VDJ recombination model fitted to out-of-frame rearrangements, and the resulting probabilities were checked against IGoR. In a later analysis, TCR-TCR, TCR-HLA and TCR-CMV co-occurrence was scored with hypergeometric tests, and a repertoire-size bias correction was applied to TCR pairs. False discovery rates were estimated in a later analysis by permuting HLA or CMV assignments 20 times. In a later analysis, co-occurring TCRs were grouped using DBSCAN, with TCRdist sequence similarity added in when clustering inside HLA-allele-positive subsets. Repertoires with fewer than 30,000 or more than 120,000 public chains were left out of co-occurrence clustering, as were five repertoires with anomalous nucleotide sharing. TCRdb took over this immuneACCESS table, retaining in-frame rearrangements with V and J assigned. Such tables are incomplete; in checked studies, under half of the missing clones stem from an unresolved V gene, and the remainder is unexplained. The D gene and trimming were derived from the DNA, and the V and J assignments and clone size from that table. The sample table contains 100,000 to 150,000 clones; only one count was recorded for over 60% of them. The ten largest account for 9.5% to 15% of the sample.

V is cut by 0 bases and J by 0 bases, and the space between the germline ends is 15 bases. CDR1 and CDR2 were assigned from the germline V gene as SGHRS and YFSETQ. The CDR3 sequence holds 18 residues, the cysteine and phenylalanine included. Kept here is only the CDR3 DNA, which spans 54 bases and is read in frame from base 1. The cohort comprised fewer than 750 healthy bone marrow donors. All cohort members were sampled while nominally healthy, although unrecorded immune exposures were likely present. The donor was CMV seropositive and belonged to the group of 250 to 300 seropositive cohort members. A peripheral blood sample was collected from each donor, and TCR beta sequencing was performed on peripheral blood mononuclear cells. The Qiagen DNeasy Blood Extraction Kit was used to extract genomic DNA from the blood cell samples.

Specimen: PBMCs. The chain uses TRBV5-1 and TRBJ1-4; TRBD1 is possibly the D segment (5 matching bases). The source is a woman in her thirties or forties in good health and CMV-seropositive. The nucleotide sequence is given as TGCGCCAGCAGCTTGGAGGGGTCAGGGTTCACAACTAATGAAAAACTGTTTTTT. This sequence encodes CASSLEGSGFTTNEKLFF.